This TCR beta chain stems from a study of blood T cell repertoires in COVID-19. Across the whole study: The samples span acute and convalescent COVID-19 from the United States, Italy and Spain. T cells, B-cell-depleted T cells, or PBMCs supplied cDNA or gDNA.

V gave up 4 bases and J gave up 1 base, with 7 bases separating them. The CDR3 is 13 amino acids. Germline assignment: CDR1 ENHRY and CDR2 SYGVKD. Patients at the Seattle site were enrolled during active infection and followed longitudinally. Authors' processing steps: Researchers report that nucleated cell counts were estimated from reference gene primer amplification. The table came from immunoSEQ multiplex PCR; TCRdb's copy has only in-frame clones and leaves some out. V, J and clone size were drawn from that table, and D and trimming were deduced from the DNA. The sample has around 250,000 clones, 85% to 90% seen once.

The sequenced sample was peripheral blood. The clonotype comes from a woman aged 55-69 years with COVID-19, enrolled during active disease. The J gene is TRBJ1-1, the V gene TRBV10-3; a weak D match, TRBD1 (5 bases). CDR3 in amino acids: CAISVGQNTEAFF. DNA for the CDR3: TGTGCCATCAGTGTAGGACAGAACACTGAAGCTTTCTTT.